Following are 28 T cell receptor beta chains from one sample sequenced in a study of blood T cell repertoires in COVID-19. Only in-frame clones appear in the TCRdb table, and some are missing; sequencing was by immunoSEQ multiplex PCR. The sample lists roughly 100,000 clones; around 84% were seen once. The sample comprised peripheral blood. The receptors shown here come from a human donor in a cohort sampled during active COVID-19.

V and J are TRBV6-5 and TRBJ1-3; TRBD1 matches at 7 bases. Germline lookup yields CDR1 MNHEY and CDR2 SVGAGI. Germline trimming cut 3 bases from V and 3 bases from J; bases unmatched to any gene: 5. The CDR3 extends over 15 amino acids. The CDR3 here is CASSYQTGLGNTIYF. As DNA, the CDR3 is TGTGCCAGCAGTTATCAGACAGGGCTTGGAAACACCATATATTTT.

This sequence joins TRBV11-2 and TRBJ2-7; D remains ambiguous. The CDR3 length is 16 residues. In germline, CDR1 is SGHAT, CDR2 FQNNGV. V was shortened by 2 bases and J by 3 bases, with 17 bases between the two germline ends. The CDR3 sequence: CASSLLGRPMHYEQYF. The CDR3 bases are TGTGCCAGCAGCTTATTGGGCAGGCCGATGCACTACGAGCAGTACTTC.

The CDR3 sequence is CASSSLAGNEQYF. The CDR3 nucleotides read TGTGCCAGCAGCTCACTAGCGGGGAACGAGCAGTACTTC. J is TRBJ2-7 and V is TRBV7-8; 10 bases line up with TRBD2. The V and J ends lost 4 bases and 5 bases, in that order; junction bases with no gene match: 2. The CDR3 sequence is 13 residues long. Germline V lookup: CDR1 SGHVS, CDR2 FQNEAQ.

This chain links TRBV4-2 with TRBJ1-2; 7 bases line up with TRBD1. The germline gives CDR1 LGHNA, CDR2 YNFKEQ. Germline trimming cut 4 bases from V and 0 bases from J; bases unmatched to any gene: 5. This CDR3 spans 15 amino acids. CDR3 in amino acids: CASSRPGQPNYGYTF. In nucleotides, the CDR3 is TGTGCCAGCAGCCGACCGGGACAGCCTAACTATGGCTACACCTTC.

The V call is TRBV2, the J call TRBJ1-2; D call uncertain. The CDR3 loop spans 13 amino acids. Trimming took off 5 bases at V and 4 bases at J, with 11 bases between the two ends. Looked up from germline, CDR1 is SNHLY and CDR2 is FYNNEI. The chain's CDR3 is CASSRGSGYGYTF. CDR3 DNA sequence: TGTGCCAGCAGTCGGGGATCTGGCTATGGCTACACCTTC.

This chain joins TRBV6-2 or TRBV6-3 and TRBJ1-1; maybe TRBD1 (5 bases). Germline lookup yields CDR1 MNHEY and CDR2 SVGEGT. This CDR3 region has 15 residues. Trimming removed 1 base from V and 3 bases from J, with 12 bases in between. The CDR3 DNA follows: TGTGCCAGCAGTTACTTTGGGGCTGGGGACACTGAAGCTTTCTTT. As protein: CASSYFGAGDTEAFF.

The chain is built from TRBV28 and TRBJ2-2, with unresolved D. Trimming left V 6 bases short and J 1 base short, with 6 bases between. This CDR3 has 13 residues. Germline CDR1 is MDHEN and CDR2 is SYDVKM. The CDR3 sequence: CASSHWNTGELFF. CDR3 sequence (DNA): TGTGCCAGCAGCCACTGGAACACCGGGGAGCTGTTTTTT.

The V call is TRBV11-2, the J call TRBJ2-7; TRBD2 is a possible D gene (6 bases). The germline CDR1 and CDR2 sequences are SGHAT and FQNNGV. The V and J ends lost 4 bases and 2 bases respectively, with 27 bases between them. The CDR3 loop spans 19 amino acids. CDR3 coding DNA: TGTGCCAGCAGCTCGGGGCAAACTGGGCGAAGGACTAAGGCCTACGAGCAGTACTTC. Its protein product is CASSSGQTGRRTKAYEQYF.

The genes are TRBV5-1 and TRBJ2-2; TRBD2 matches at 7 bases. Germline CDR1 reads SGHRS; CDR2 reads YFSETQ. This CDR3 has 14 residues. V was pared by 4 bases and J by 4 bases, with 4 bases of the junction left unmatched. CDR3 sequence: CASSPWGGTGELFF. Here the CDR3 DNA reads TGCGCCAGCAGCCCCTGGGGGGGCACCGGGGAGCTGTTTTTT.

This clone was observed once. The chain joins TRBV11-3 to TRBJ1-3; no clear D. V lost 4 bases, J lost 4 bases, and 8 bases lay in between. This CDR3 has 13 amino acids. Germline V gives CDR1 SGHNT, CDR2 YENEEA. The CDR3 DNA reads as TGTGCCAGCAGCTCACAAATCGGAAACACCATATATTTT. Residues: CASSSQIGNTIYF.

V is TRBV19 and J is TRBJ1-1; D not certain. The CDR3 is 13 amino acids. The V gene's germline CDR1 is LNHDA and CDR2 SQIVND (reference sequence). The V and J ends lost 2 bases and 1 base respectively, with 5 bases between them. This chain's CDR3 is CASSITANTEAFF. CDR3 bases: TGTGCCAGTAGTATAACAGCGAACACTGAAGCTTTCTTT. Variable domain in full (rest from reference TRBV19 and TRBJ1-1): DGGITQSPKYLFRKEGQNVTLSCEQNLNHDAMYWYRQDPGQGLRLIYYSQIVNDFQKGDIAEGYSVSREKKESFPLTVTSAQKNPTAFYLCASSITANTEAFFGQGTRLTVV.

The rearrangement links TRBV7-2 to TRBJ1-5, with a weak D call TRBD1 (5 bases). The CDR3 contains 19 residues. Trimming cost V 1 base and J 0 bases, with 19 bases left between them. Germline V gives CDR1 SGHTA, CDR2 FQGNSA. CDR3 protein: CASSLERQSILDSNQPQHF. CDR3 DNA sequence: TGTGCCAGCAGCTTAGAGCGACAGAGTATATTAGATAGCAATCAGCCCCAGCATTTT.

This chain connects TRBV7-9 to TRBJ2-7, with 8 bases that match TRBD1. Trimming removed 4 bases from V and 3 bases from J; junction bases left unmatched: 11. This CDR3 region has 16 residues. The germline V gene has CDR1 SEHNR and CDR2 FQNEAQ (reference sequence). CDR3 in DNA: TGTGCCAGCAGCTCATTACCGGGACAGGCCCACTACGAGCAGTACTTC. Translated: CASSSLPGQAHYEQYF.

The chain joins TRBV6-5 to TRBJ2-5; 10 nucleotides line up with TRBD2. Germline CDR1 MNHEY, CDR2 SVGAGI. The CDR3 runs to 14 residues. Trimming took 4 bases from V and 5 from J; bases not matched to a gene: 4. The CDR3 region is CASSFLAGVETQYF. CDR3 DNA sequence: TGTGCCAGCAGTTTTCTAGCGGGGGTGGAGACCCAGTACTTC.

The table lists this clone with a few counts. The CDR3 reads CASSLAGSSYEQYF. CDR3 bases: TGCGCCAGCAGCTTGGCGGGGAGCTCCTACGAGCAGTACTTC. V is TRBV5-1 and J is TRBJ2-7, with D possibly being TRBD2 (5 bases). From germline, CDR1 is SGHRS and CDR2 YFSETQ. Deletions cut 0 bases from V and 0 bases from J, with 7 bases between. The CDR3 consists of 14 residues.

This clone was seen just once. V usage is TRBV11-2 and J usage is TRBJ2-1; weak D call: TRBD2 (6 bases). Trimming stripped 4 bases from V and 6 bases from J, with 22 bases between. Germline V CDR1 and CDR2: SGHAT, FQNNGV. This CDR3 is built from 17 residues. CDR3 region: CASSSRALRGGVNEQFF. For the CDR3, the DNA is TGTGCCAGCAGCTCCCGGGCTTTGCGTGGAGGGGTCAATGAGCAGTTCTTC.

The rearrangement joins TRBV7-8 to TRBJ1-2; a possible D gene is TRBD1 (6 bases). CDR3 length: 16 amino acids. V lost 3 bases and J lost 0, with 14 bases in between. From germline, CDR1 is SGHVS and CDR2 FQNEAQ. The CDR3 DNA reads TGTGCCAGCAGCTTGTTACAGGGCCAATCTAACTATGGCTACACCTTC. Its protein is CASSLLQGQSNYGYTF.

The chain recombines TRBV5-4 with TRBJ1-6; possibly TRBD1 for D (5 bases). V lost 0 bases, J lost 12 bases, and 13 bases lay in between. Germline-derived CDR1 and CDR2 are SGHNT and YYREEE (reference sequence). The CDR3 consists of 14 residues. CDR3 in amino acids: CASSLAAGDGPLHF. The CDR3 coding sequence is TGTGCCAGCAGCTTGGCAGCGGGGGATGGACCCCTCCACTTT.

Ten or more counts support this clone. This chain connects TRBV6-5 to TRBJ2-1, with TRBD1 matching 9 bases. Germline-derived CDR1 and CDR2 are MNHEY and SVGAGI. The CDR3 has 15 amino acids. The V segment lost 6 bases and the J segment 4 bases; nucleotides outside the gene matches: 7. The CDR3 sequence is CASSTGQGGYNEQFF. CDR3 DNA: TGTGCCAGCAGCACGGGACAGGGAGGGTACAATGAGCAGTTCTTC.

The chain employs TRBV9 and TRBJ2-2, with 8 bases identical to TRBD2. Germline V CDR1 and CDR2: SGDLS, YYNGEE. The length of the CDR3 is 14 residues. The junction had 3 bases not matched to a gene; V was cut back by 0 bases and J by 8 bases. The CDR3 here is CASSVAGGQGELFF. CDR3 DNA sequence: TGTGCCAGCAGCGTAGCGGGGGGGCAAGGGGAGCTGTTTTTT.

The V gene is TRBV3-1 (or the pseudogene TRBV3-2), the J gene TRBJ2-7, with D perhaps matching TRBD2 (5 bases). V lost 0 bases, J lost 0 bases, and 6 bases lay in between. CDR3 length equals 14 residues. CDR1 is LGHDT, CDR2 YNNKEL, per germline (reference sequence). The CDR3, as DNA: TGTGCCAGCAGCCAAGAGGCGGGCTCCTACGAGCAGTACTTC. Its protein is CASSQEAGSYEQYF.

This CDR3 reads CASSIGHGVGANVLTF. The CDR3 region has the DNA TGTGCCAGTAGTATAGGACACGGGGTAGGGGCCAACGTCCTGACTTTC. V and J are TRBV19 and TRBJ2-6, with D possibly TRBD2 on 5 matching bases. This CDR3 is 16 amino acids long. The germline V gene encodes CDR1 LNHDA and CDR2 SQIVND (reference sequence). Deletions cut 1 base from V and 4 bases from J, with 11 bases between.

CDR3 DNA sequence: TGCGCCAGCAGCAACCCAACACCCGGGGAGCTGTTTTTT. Translation: CASSNPTPGELFF. The V gene is TRBV5-1, the J gene TRBJ2-2; D gene uncertain. The V gene lost 4 bases and the J gene lost 6 bases, with 10 bases spanning the gap. The germline V gene encodes CDR1 SGHRS and CDR2 YFSETQ. This CDR3 has 13 amino acids.

This rearrangement joins TRBV5-1 to TRBJ2-1, with D possibly TRBD2 on 5 matching bases. V lost 4 bases to trimming and J lost 6 bases, with 20 bases between them. CDR3 length: 16 residues. Germline CDR1 and CDR2: SGHRS and YFSETQ. CDR3 coding DNA: TGCGCCAGCAGCGTTCAACTAGGGTCACAGACCAATGAGCAGTTCTTC. As protein: CASSVQLGSQTNEQFF.

This chain uses TRBV5-1 with TRBJ2-5; tentative D call: TRBD2 (5 bases). Germline V gene sequence: CDR1 SGHRS, CDR2 YFSETQ. V was cut by 7 bases and J by 3 bases, with 19 bases left in between. The CDR3 has 15 residues. CDR3 sequence (DNA): TGCGCCAGCCAACGAAATAACGGGCGGGAAGAGACCCAGTACTTC. This encodes CASQRNNGREETQYF.

This clone is a singleton in its sample. The CDR3 reads CASSPPGAYTDTQYF. For the CDR3, the DNA is TGTGCCAGCAGCCCTCCTGGGGCCTACACAGATACGCAGTATTTT. The chain links TRBV2 to TRBJ2-3; D might be TRBD1 (5 bases). This CDR3 region has 15 residues. V lost 6 bases and J lost 2, with 15 bases in between. Germline assignment: CDR1 SNHLY and CDR2 FYNNEI.

This chain uses TRBV7-2 with TRBJ1-1, with a weak D call TRBD1 (5 bases). The ends were cut back, 5 bases at V and 11 bases at J, with 24 bases in the middle. Germline CDR1 and CDR2: SGHTA and FQGNSA. The CDR3 runs 15 residues. DNA for the CDR3: TGTGCCAGCAGCCCTGACGGGGGTCTTACAATCGGGGCTTTCTTT. Amino acid sequence: CASSPDGGLTIGAFF.

V is TRBV27 and J is TRBJ2-1, with TRBD2 matching 11 bases. After removal of 11 bases from V and 3 bases from J, the junction contained 18 bases not matched to a gene. This CDR3 region has 18 residues. Germline V lookup: CDR1 MNHEY, CDR2 SMNVEV (reference sequence). This CDR3 reads CALPGIGLAGPFYNEQFF. Here the CDR3 DNA reads TGTGCCCTCCCGGGAATCGGACTAGCGGGCCCTTTCTACAATGAGCAGTTCTTC.